What follows is one TCR beta chain and its context. The table lists this clonotype with a few counts. No antigen is known for it. No much larger clonotype is one base removed from it; base qualities were not supplied. The sample originates from a study of post-analysis software for immune sequencing data (dated by TCRdb to the mid-2010s). As for the study more broadly: Disease courses on record covered relapsing-remitting, secondary progressive and progressive-relapsing multiple sclerosis, though some patients had no subtype annotation. A subset of samples was prepared in parallel using single-end sample barcoding, then pooled and co-amplified after Illumina adapter ligation. The multiple sclerosis patient repertoires were compared with more than 9 previously published healthy control repertoires from donors aged roughly 6 to 27 years. On the study overall, not on this receptor specifically: The control group was slightly older than the multiple sclerosis patient group. Strong co-clustering of samples prepared in the same batch was shown by direct clustering with F measure, prompting a batch-effect correction. Compared with controls, multiple sclerosis patients had significantly lower normalized Chao1 diversity, a finding suggesting substantial peripheral T-cell clonal expansion. Significantly higher frequencies in patients than in controls were found for several TRBV segments, including TRBV5-6, TRBV5-1 and TRBV20-1.

The library relied on PCR. Sequencer: Illumina HiSeq 2500. Unique molecular identifiers were incorporated into TCR beta cDNA libraries to reduce PCR and sequencing biases. Roughly 500,000 cDNA molecules were obtained per 1 to 10 million input T cells, so each molecule approximated one T cell. The patient libraries were prepared and sequenced with the same protocol used for the earlier healthy control dataset. Samples belonging to the same batch were prepared together, multiplexed and sequenced on a shared HiSeq lane. The study's own analysis went as follows. MIGEC was used to process the raw barcoded reads, and molecular identifier groups with only a single read were discarded before consensus assembly and CDR3 extraction. VDJtools was used for post-analysis of the clonotype tables, with diversity normalized by down-sampling every dataset to the smallest sample size. To correct batch-related cross-sample contamination, repertoire overlap clustering matched CDR3 amino acid sequences but not nucleotide sequences. The public reads were run again by TCRdb, first through fastp at Q25 and then through MiXCR, and only productive beta chains were kept. Identical CDR3 proteins give one entry, which carries the most common genes and DNA. TCRdb's processing, not the study's, gives the V and J calls here. The sample table holds 380,000 or so distinct CDR3 sequences, of which roughly 36% were seen once. The top ten constitute about an eighth of the sample.

According to the germline V gene, CDR1 reads SGDLS and CDR2 reads YYNGEE. The CDR3 contains 15 residues, cysteine and phenylalanine counted. Only the CDR3 portion is preserved as DNA: 45 bases, with reading frame beginning at the first base. The germline V end is reduced by 2 bases and the J end by 1 base; junction bases left unmatched: 5. To demonstrate the VDJtools post-analysis software, the study profiled TCR beta repertoires from the peripheral blood of around 13 young patients with multiple sclerosis. The multiple sclerosis patients were children and adolescents ranging in age from roughly 6 to 15 years.

The sequence derives from a girl aged 10 to 17 with multiple sclerosis. The sequenced material came from blood. The chain was built from TRBV9 and TRBJ2-7; 8 central nucleotides agree with TRBD1. The nucleotide sequence reads TGTGCCAGCAGCGTTACGGACAGGGAATCCTACGAGCAGTACTTC. Translated, it gives CASSVTDRESYEQYF.